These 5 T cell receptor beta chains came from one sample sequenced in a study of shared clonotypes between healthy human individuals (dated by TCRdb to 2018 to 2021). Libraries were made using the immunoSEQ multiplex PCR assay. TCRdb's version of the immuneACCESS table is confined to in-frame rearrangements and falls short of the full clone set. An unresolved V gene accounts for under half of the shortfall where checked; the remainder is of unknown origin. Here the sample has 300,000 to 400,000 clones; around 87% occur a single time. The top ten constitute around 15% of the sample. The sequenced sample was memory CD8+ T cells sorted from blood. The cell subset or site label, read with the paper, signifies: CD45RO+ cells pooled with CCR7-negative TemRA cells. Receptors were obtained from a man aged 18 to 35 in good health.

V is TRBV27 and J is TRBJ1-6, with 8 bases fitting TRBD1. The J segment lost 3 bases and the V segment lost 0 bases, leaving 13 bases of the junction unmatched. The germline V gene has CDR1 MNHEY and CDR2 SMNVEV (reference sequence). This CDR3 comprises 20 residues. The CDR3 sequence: CASSLSISETGVFYNSPLHF. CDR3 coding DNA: TGTGCCAGCAGTTTATCGATCTCTGAGACAGGGGTTTTCTATAATTCACCCCTCCACTTT.

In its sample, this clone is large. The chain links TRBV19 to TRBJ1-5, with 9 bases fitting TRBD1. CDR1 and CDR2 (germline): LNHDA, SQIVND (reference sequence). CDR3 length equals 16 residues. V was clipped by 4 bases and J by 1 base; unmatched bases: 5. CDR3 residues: CASSKDRGWSNQPQHF. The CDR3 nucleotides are TGTGCCAGTAGTAAGGACAGGGGTTGGAGCAATCAGCCCCAGCATTTT.

The CDR3 spells CSVVPRGAPYEQYF. Here the CDR3 DNA reads TGCAGCGTTGTACCCCGGGGGGCCCCTTACGAGCAGTACTTC. This chain uses TRBV29-1 with TRBJ2-7; TRBD2 is a possible D gene (7 bases). The length of the CDR3 is 14 residues. V lost 4 bases, J lost 4 bases, and 17 bases lay in between. The germline CDR1 and CDR2 sequences are SQVTM and ANQGSEA.

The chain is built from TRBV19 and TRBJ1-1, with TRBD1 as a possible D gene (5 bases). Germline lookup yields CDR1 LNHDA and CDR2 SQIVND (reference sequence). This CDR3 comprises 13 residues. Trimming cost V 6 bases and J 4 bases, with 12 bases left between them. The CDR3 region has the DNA TGTGCCAGTAGCCTGGGAGGGGTCACTGAAGCTTTCTTT. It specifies CASSLGGVTEAFF.

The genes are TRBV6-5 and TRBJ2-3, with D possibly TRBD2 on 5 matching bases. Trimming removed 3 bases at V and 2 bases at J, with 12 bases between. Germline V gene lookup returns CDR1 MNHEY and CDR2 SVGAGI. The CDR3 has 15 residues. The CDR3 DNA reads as TGTGCCAGCAGTTATTCGGCGGGCCTCACAGATACGCAGTATTTT. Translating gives CASSYSAGLTDTQYF.